The 12 T cell receptor beta chains given below trace back to one sample, sequenced in a study of blood T cell repertoires in COVID-19. Using immunoSEQ multiplex PCR, the repertoire was profiled, and TCRdb retains in-frame clones only, with some absent. This table holds 150,000 to 200,000 clones, 80% to 85% found once. Material for sequencing was peripheral blood. The receptors stem from a woman in her seventies with COVID-19, enrolled during active disease.

The chain is built from TRBV7-9 and TRBJ2-2; TRBD2 matches at 11 bases. CDR1 SEHNR and CDR2 FQNEAQ come from the germline V gene (reference sequence). Trimming cost V 2 bases and J 7 bases; bases outside gene matches: 6. This CDR3 comprises 16 residues. The CDR3 bases are TGTGCCAGCAGCTTATCCCCGGGACTAGCGGTCGGGGAGCTGTTTTTT. The encoded protein is CASSLSPGLAVGELFF. Variable domain in full (rest from reference TRBV7-9 and TRBJ2-2): DTGVSQNPRHKITKRGQNVTFRCDPISEHNRLYWYRQTLGQGPEFLTYFQNEAQLEKSRLLSDRFSAERPKGSFSTLEIQRTEQGDSAMYLCASSLSPGLAVGELFFGEGSRLTVL.

The V and J genes are TRBV2 and TRBJ2-6; tentative D call: TRBD2 (5 bases). Per germline, CDR1 SNHLY and CDR2 FYNNEI. There are 13 residues in the CDR3. Between the trimmed V and J ends, which lost 11 bases and 12 bases, there was a span of 20 bases. The CDR3 DNA follows: TGTGCCTCCGGGGAGACCAGGACTCCCGTCCTGACTTTC. Protein sequence: CASGETRTPVLTF. Drawing the rest from reference TRBV2 and TRBJ2-6, the complete variable domain is EPEVTQTPSHQVTQMGQEVILRCVPISNHLYFYWYRQILGQKVEFLVSFYNNEISEKSEIFDDQFSVERPDGSNFTLKIRSTKLEDSAMYFCASGETRTPVLTFGAGSRLTVL.

This rearrangement joins TRBV5-5 to TRBJ1-1; D unresolved. CDR1 and CDR2 (germline): SGHKS, YYEKEE (reference sequence). The CDR3 covers 13 residues. Deletions cut 4 bases from V and 3 bases from J, with 10 bases between. The CDR3 loop reads CASSLDSYTEAFF. CDR3 nucleotide sequence: TGTGCCAGCAGCCTCGACTCATACACTGAAGCTTTCTTT.

This clone was counted once. The CDR3 loop reads CASSSRGTGVAYTF. DNA for the CDR3: TGTGCCAGCAGCTCTAGGGGGACAGGAGTTGCCTACACCTTC. The rearrangement uses TRBV7-8 and TRBJ1-2; 8 nucleotides line up with TRBD1. V gave up 4 bases and J gave up 10 bases; unmatched junction bases: 11. Germline V lookup: CDR1 SGHVS, CDR2 FQNEAQ. CDR3 length: 14 residues. The full variable domain, its missing parts supplied by reference TRBV7-8 and TRBJ1-2, is GAGVSQSPRYKVAKRGQDVALRCDPISGHVSLFWYQQALGQGPEFLTYFQNEAQLDKSGLPSDRFFAERPEGSVSTLKIQRTQQEDSAVYLCASSSRGTGVAYTFGSGTRLTVV.

This chain connects TRBV6-2 or TRBV6-3 to TRBJ1-1; no definite D call. V lost 3 bases and J 5 bases, leaving 13 bases between the germline ends. This CDR3 spans 14 amino acids. CDR1 MNHEY and CDR2 SVGEGT come from the germline V gene. The CDR3 loop is CASSYEGSRTEAFF. The DNA for the CDR3 is TGTGCCAGCAGTTATGAGGGTTCGAGGACTGAAGCTTTCTTT.

This chain uses TRBV12-3 or TRBV12-4 with TRBJ2-7; TRBD1 aligns across 7 bases. The CDR3 totals 11 residues. V shed 8 bases and J 11 bases; nucleotides not matched to a gene: 9. CDR3 amino acids: CASPATGAKYF. The DNA of the CDR3 is TGTGCCAGCCCTGCCACAGGGGCAAAGTACTTC.

V is TRBV18 and J is TRBJ2-7; possibly TRBD1 for D (5 bases). The germline V and J ends were trimmed by 0 bases and 5 bases, with 8 bases remaining between them. The CDR3 length is 13 residues. CDR1 and CDR2 (germline): KGHSH, LQKENI. The CDR3 DNA sequence: TGTGCCAGCTCACCACCTTCAGGGCACGAGCAGTACTTC. Protein product: CASSPPSGHEQYF. Using reference TRBV18 and TRBJ2-7 for the parts outside the CDR3, the full variable domain is NAGVMQNPRHLVRRRGQEARLRCSPMKGHSHVYWYRQLPEEGLKFMVYLQKENIIDESGMPKERFSAEFPKEGPSILRIQQVVRGDSAAYFCASSPPSGHEQYFGPGTRLTVT.

This clone has only a few counts. The DNA of the CDR3 is TGTGCCAGTAGTATAGATAGTAGCGGCTACAATGAGCAGTTCTTC. This gives the protein CASSIDSSGYNEQFF. This chain joins TRBV19 and TRBJ2-1, with D possibly being TRBD2 (6 bases). Trimming stripped 0 bases from V and 3 bases from J, with 9 bases between. Germline V lookup: CDR1 LNHDA, CDR2 SQIVND (reference sequence). The CDR3 has 15 amino acids.

The J gene is TRBJ2-1, the V gene TRBV7-9; D unclear. Germline values: CDR1 SEHNR, CDR2 FQNEAQ (reference sequence). This CDR3 comprises 12 residues. V lost 2 bases, J lost 5 bases, and 4 bases lay in between. CDR3: CASSLRDNEQFF. In nucleotides, the CDR3 is TGTGCCAGCAGCTTACGAGACAATGAGCAGTTCTTC.

The V gene is TRBV12-3 or TRBV12-4, the J gene TRBJ1-1; unclear D gene. This CDR3 is 12 amino acids long. V was clipped by 4 bases and J by 7 bases, with 10 bases between them. CDR3 bases: TGTGCCAGCAGTTCGGCTGGCGGTGAAGCTTTCTTT. This gives the protein CASSSAGGEAFF.

V is TRBV27 and J is TRBJ1-5; TRBD1 aligns across 9 bases. Losses at the gene ends were 6 bases for V and 5 bases for J; bases not matched to a gene: 5. The germline V gene encodes CDR1 MNHEY and CDR2 SMNVEV (reference sequence). This CDR3 comprises 14 residues. The CDR3 sequence: CASRYTGGDQPQHF. The CDR3 bases are TGTGCCAGCAGGTATACAGGGGGCGATCAGCCCCAGCATTTT.

The table lists this clone with many counts. The chain joins TRBV5-1 to TRBJ1-3; TRBD1 might be the D (6 bases). From germline, CDR1 is SGHRS and CDR2 YFSETQ. V gave up 5 bases and J gave up 0 bases, with 9 bases separating them. There are 14 residues in the CDR3. CDR3 in DNA: TGCGCCAGCAGACAGGGCGACTCTGGAAACACCATATATTTT. It translates to CASRQGDSGNTIYF.